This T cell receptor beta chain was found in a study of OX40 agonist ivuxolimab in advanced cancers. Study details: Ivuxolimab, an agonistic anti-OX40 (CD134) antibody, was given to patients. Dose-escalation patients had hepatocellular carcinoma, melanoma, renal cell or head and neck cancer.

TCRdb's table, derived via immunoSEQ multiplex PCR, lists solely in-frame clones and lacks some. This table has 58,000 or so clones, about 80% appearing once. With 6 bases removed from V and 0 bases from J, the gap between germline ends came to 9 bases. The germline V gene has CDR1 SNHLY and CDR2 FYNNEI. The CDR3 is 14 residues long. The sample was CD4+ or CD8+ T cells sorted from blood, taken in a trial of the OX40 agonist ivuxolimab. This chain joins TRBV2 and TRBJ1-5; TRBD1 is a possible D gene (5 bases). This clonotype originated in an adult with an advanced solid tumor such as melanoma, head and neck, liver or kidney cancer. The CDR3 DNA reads TGTGCCAGCAGAGGAGGGGTTAGCAATCAGCCCCAGCATTTT. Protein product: CASRGGVSNQPQHF. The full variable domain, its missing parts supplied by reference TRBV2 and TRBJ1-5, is EPEVTQTPSHQVTQMGQEVILRCVPISNHLYFYWYRQILGQKVEFLVSFYNNEISEKSEIFDDQFSVERPDGSNFTLKIRSTKLEDSAMYFCASRGGVSNQPQHFGDGTRLSIL.